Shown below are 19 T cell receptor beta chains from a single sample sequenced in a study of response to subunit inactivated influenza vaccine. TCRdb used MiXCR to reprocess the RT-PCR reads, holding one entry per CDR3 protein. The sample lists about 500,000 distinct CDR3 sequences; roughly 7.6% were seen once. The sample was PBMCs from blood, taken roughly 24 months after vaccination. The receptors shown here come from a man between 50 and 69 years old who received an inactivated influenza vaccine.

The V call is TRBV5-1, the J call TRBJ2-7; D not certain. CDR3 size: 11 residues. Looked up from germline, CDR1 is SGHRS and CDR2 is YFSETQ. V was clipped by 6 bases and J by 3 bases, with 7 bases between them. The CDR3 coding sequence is TGCGCCAGCACCGATGACTACGAGCAGTACTTC. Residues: CASTDDYEQYF. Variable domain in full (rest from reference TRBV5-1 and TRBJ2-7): KAGVTQTPRYLIKTRGQQVTLSCSPISGHRSVSWYQQTPGQGLQFLFEYFSETQRNKGNFPGRFSGRQFSNSRSEMNVSTLELGDSALYLCASTDDYEQYFGPGTRLTVT.

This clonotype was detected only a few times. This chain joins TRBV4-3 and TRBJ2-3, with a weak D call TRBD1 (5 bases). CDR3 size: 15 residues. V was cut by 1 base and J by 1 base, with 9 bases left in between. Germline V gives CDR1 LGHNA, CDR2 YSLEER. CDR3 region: CASSQGDSRTDTQYF. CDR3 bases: TGCGCCAGCAGCCAAGGCGACAGTCGCACAGATACGCAGTATTTT.

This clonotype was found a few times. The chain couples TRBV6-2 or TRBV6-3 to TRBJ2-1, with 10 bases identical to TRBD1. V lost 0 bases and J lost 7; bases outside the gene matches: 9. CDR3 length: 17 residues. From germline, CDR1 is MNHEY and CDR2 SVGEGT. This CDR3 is CASSYSGDRGRENEQFF. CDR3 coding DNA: TGTGCCAGCAGTTACTCGGGCGACAGGGGGCGAGAGAATGAGCAGTTCTTC.

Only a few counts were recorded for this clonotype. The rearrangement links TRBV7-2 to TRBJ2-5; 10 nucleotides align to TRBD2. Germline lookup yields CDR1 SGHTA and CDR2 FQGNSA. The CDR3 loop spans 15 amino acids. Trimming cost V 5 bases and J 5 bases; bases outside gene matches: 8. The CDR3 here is CASSALAGVWETQYF. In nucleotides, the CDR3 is TGTGCCAGCAGCGCTCTAGCGGGAGTGTGGGAGACCCAGTACTTC.

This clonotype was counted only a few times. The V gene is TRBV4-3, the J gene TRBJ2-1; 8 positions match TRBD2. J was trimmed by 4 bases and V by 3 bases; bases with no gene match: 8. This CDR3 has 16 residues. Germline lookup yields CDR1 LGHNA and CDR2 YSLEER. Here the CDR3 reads CASSHQAGGPYNEQFF. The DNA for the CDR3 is TGCGCCAGCAGCCATCAGGCGGGGGGACCGTACAATGAGCAGTTCTTC.

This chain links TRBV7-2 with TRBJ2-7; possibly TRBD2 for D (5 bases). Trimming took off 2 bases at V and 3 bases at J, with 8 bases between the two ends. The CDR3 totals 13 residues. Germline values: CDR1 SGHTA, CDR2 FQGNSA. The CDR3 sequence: CASSLTSLYEQYF. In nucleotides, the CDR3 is TGTGCCAGCAGCTTAACTAGTCTCTACGAGCAGTACTTC.

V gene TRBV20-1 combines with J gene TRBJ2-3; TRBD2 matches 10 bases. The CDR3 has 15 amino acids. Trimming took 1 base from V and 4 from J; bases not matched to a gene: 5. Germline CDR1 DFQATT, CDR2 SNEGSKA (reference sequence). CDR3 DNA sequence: TGCAGTGCTAGAGGGCTAGCGGGAGCCTCAGATACGCAGTATTTT. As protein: CSARGLAGASDTQYF.

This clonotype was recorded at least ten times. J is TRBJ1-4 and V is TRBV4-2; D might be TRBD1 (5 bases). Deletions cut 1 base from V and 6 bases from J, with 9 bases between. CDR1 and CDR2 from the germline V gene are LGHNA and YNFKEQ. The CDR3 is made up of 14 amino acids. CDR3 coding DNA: TGTGCCAGCAGCCAAGGGCAGGGCTATGAAAAACTGTTTTTT. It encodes CASSQGQGYEKLFF.

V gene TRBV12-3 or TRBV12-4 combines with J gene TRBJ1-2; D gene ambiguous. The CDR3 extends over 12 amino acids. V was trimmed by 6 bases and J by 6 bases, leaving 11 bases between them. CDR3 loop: CASSMVSDGYTF. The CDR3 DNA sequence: TGTGCCAGCAGCATGGTTTCGGATGGCTACACCTTC.

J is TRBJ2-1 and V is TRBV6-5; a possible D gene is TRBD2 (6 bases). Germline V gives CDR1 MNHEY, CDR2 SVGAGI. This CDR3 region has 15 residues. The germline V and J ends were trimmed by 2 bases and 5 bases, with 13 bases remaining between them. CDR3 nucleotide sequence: TGTGCCAGCAGTTACGGGCTAGCGCAAGACAATGAGCAGTTCTTC. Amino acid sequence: CASSYGLAQDNEQFF.

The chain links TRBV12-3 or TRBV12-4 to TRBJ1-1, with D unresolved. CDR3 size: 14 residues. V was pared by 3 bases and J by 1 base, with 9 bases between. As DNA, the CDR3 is TGTGCCAGCAGTTTTAGGTACCAGAACACTGAAGCTTTCTTT. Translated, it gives CASSFRYQNTEAFF.

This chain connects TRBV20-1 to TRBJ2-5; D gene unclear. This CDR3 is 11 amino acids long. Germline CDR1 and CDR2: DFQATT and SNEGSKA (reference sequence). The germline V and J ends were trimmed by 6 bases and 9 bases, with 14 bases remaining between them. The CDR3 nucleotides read TGCAGTGCCCGAAGACCTGAGGCCCAGTACTTC. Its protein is CSARRPEAQYF.

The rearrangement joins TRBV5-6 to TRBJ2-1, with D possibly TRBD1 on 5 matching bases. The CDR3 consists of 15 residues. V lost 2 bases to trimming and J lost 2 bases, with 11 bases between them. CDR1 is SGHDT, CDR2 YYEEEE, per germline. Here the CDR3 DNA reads TGTGCCAGCAGCTTTTCCCAGGGTCCCTACAATGAGCAGTTCTTC. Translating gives CASSFSQGPYNEQFF. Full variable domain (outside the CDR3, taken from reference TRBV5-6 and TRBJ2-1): DAGVTQSPTHLIKTRGQQVTLRCSPKSGHDTVSWYQQALGQGPQFIFQYYEEEERQRGNFPDRFSGHQFPNYSSELNVNALLLGDSALYLCASSFSQGPYNEQFFGPGTRLTVL.

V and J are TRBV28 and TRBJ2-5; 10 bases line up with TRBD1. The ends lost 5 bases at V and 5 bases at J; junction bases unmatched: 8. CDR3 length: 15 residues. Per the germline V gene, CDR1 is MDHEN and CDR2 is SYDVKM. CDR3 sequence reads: CASSVTGGEYETQYF. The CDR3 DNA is TGTGCCAGCAGTGTGACAGGGGGCGAGTATGAGACCCAGTACTTC.

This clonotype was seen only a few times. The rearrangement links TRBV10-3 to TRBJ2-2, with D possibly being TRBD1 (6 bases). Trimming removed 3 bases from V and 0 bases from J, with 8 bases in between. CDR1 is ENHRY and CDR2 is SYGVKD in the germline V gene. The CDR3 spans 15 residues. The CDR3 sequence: CAISERQANTGELFF. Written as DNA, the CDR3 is TGTGCCATCAGTGAAAGACAGGCGAACACCGGGGAGCTGTTTTTT.

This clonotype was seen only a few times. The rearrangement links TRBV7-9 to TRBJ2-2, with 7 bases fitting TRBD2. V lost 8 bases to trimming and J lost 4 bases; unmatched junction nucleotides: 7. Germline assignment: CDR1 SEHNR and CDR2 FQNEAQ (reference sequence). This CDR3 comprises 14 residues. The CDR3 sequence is CASRGAGFTGELFF. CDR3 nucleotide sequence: TGTGCCAGCCGAGGAGCGGGGTTCACCGGGGAGCTGTTTTTT.

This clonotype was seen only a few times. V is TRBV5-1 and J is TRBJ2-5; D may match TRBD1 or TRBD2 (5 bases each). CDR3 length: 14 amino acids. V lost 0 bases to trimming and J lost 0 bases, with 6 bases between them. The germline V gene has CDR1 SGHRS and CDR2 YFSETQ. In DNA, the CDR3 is TGCGCCAGCAGCTTGGAGGGACACCAAGAGACCCAGTACTTC. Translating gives CASSLEGHQETQYF.

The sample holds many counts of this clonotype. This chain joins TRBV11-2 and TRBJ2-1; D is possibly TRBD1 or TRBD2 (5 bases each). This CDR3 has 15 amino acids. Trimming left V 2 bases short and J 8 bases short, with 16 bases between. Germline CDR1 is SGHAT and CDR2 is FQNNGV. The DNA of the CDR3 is TGTGCCAGCAGCTTAATGGGGGTATCAGGTGATGAGCAGTTCTTC. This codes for CASSLMGVSGDEQFF.

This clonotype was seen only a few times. The CDR3 sequence: CASSPSLAVNNEQFF. The CDR3 DNA reads TGTGCCAGCAGCCCTTCACTAGCGGTAAACAATGAGCAGTTCTTC. The chain carries TRBV9 and TRBJ2-1; 8 bases line up with TRBD2. Germline V gene sequence: CDR1 SGDLS, CDR2 YYNGEE. V lost 4 bases to trimming and J lost 5 bases; unmatched junction nucleotides: 8. This CDR3 is 15 amino acids long.